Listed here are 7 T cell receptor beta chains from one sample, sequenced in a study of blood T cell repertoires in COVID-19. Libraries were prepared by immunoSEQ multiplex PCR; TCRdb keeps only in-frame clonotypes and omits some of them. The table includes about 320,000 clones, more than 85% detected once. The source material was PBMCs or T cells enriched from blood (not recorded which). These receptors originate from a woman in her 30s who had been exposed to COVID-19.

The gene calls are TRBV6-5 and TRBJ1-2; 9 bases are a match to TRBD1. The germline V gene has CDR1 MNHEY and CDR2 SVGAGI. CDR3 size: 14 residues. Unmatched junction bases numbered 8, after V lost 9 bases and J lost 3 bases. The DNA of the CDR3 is TGTGCCAGTTCAGACAGGGGGAAAGACTATGGCTACACCTTC. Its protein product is CASSDRGKDYGYTF.

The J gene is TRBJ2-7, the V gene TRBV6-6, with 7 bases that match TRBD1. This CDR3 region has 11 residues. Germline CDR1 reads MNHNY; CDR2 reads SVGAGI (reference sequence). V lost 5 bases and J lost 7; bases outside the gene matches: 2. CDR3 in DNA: TGTGCCAGCAGTGCACAGGGGGAGCAGTACTTC. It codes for CASSAQGEQYF.

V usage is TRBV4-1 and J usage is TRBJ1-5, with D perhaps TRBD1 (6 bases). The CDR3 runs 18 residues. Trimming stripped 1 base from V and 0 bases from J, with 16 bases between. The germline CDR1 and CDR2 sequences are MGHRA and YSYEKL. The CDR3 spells CASSQGTELSSSNQPQHF. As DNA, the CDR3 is TGCGCCAGCAGCCAAGGGACAGAGCTCTCCTCTAGCAATCAGCCCCAGCATTTT.

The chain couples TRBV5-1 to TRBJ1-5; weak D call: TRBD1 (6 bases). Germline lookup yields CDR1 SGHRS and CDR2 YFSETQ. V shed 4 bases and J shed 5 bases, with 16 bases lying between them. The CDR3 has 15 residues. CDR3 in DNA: TGCGCCAGCAGCCCCGATCCAGGGGTGGATCAGCCCCAGCATTTT. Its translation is CASSPDPGVDQPQHF.

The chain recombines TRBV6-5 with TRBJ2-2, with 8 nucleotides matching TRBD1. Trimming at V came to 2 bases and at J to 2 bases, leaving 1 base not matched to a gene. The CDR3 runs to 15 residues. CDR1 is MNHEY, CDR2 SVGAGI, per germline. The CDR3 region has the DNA TGTGCCAGCAGTTACGGGACAGGAAACACCGGGGAGCTGTTTTTT. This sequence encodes CASSYGTGNTGELFF.

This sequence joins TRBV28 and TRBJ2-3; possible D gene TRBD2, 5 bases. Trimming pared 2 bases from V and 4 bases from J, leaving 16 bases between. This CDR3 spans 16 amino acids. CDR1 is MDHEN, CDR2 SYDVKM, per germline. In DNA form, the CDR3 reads TGTGCCAGCAGTTTAAGGGAGTATCCAATGGCAGATACGCAGTATTTT. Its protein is CASSLREYPMADTQYF.

The CDR3 DNA sequence: TGTGCCAGCAGCTCTCACTCCTCAGGGGTTCCGGGAAACACCATATATTTT. Translated: CASSSHSSGVPGNTIYF. The J gene is TRBJ1-3, the V gene TRBV21-1; the table's D call, TRBD1, has no DNA check behind it. TRBV21-1 is termed a pseudogene. The CDR3 covers 17 residues.